This T cell receptor beta chain was identified during a study of OX40 agonist ivuxolimab in advanced cancers. Study conclusions and caveats: What antigens the expanded peripheral T cells recognized was never established.

Autoimmune disease history or systemic immunosuppression led to patients being barred. Points on this clone: Its antigen is still unknown.

The repertoire was sequenced with immunoSEQ multiplex PCR; TCRdb's copy has only in-frame clones and lacks some. The data contain tens of thousands of clones, roughly 88% of them singletons. The CDR3 covers 14 residues. Germline CDR1 and CDR2: SGHRS and YFSETQ. V dropped 2 bases and J dropped 7 bases, with 15 bases sitting between them. The chain links TRBV5-1 to TRBJ1-2; D possibly corresponds to TRBD1 (5 bases). The sequences come from CD4+ or CD8+ T cells sorted from blood, collected in a trial of the OX40 agonist ivuxolimab. This clonotype originated in an adult with an advanced solid tumor such as melanoma, head and neck, liver or kidney cancer. CDR3 sequence: CASSLGVQGVGYTF. The CDR3 DNA follows: TGCGCCAGCAGCTTAGGAGTTCAGGGCGTTGGCTACACCTTC.